This T cell receptor beta chain was captured by sequencing in a study of shared clonotypes between healthy human individuals. Overall study findings and caveats: The sharing of 4.5% to 6.5% of naive CD4 clonotypes was seen across a handful of donors.

As to this clone: No antigen is known for it.

The assay was immunoSEQ multiplex PCR, and TCRdb's table has in-frame clones only and misses some. The repertoire has about 2 million clones, 85% to 95% of them found once; the top ten carry approximately 1.2%. It was CD45RO-negative cells, positively selected for CCR7, that made up naive CD8 cells, with terminally differentiated effector memory CD45RA+ cells excluded. The CDR3 consists of 14 residues. Trimming shortened V by 4 bases and J by 2 bases, and 11 bases separated the two germline ends. CDR1 and CDR2 from the germline V gene are SGDLS and YYNGEE. This clonotype was obtained from a man aged 18-30 years in good health. The chain carries TRBV9 and TRBJ2-3; D remains unclear. The material sequenced was naive CD8+ T cells sorted from blood. CDR3 amino acids: CASSPYVLTDTQYF. The CDR3 DNA sequence: TGTGCCAGCAGCCCCTACGTGCTCACAGATACGCAGTATTTT.